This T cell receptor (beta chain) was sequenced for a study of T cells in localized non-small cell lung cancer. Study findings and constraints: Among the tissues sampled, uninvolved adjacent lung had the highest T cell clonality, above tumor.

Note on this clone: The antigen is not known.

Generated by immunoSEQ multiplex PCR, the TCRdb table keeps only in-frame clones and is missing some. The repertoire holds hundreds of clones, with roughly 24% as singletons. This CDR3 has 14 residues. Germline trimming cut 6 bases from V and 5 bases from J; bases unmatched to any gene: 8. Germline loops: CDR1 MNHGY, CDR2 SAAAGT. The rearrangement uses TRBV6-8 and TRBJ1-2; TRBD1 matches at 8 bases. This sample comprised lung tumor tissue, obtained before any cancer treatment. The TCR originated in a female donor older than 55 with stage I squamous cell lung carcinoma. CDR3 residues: CASRQDRATYGYTF. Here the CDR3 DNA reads TGTGCCAGCAGGCAGGACAGGGCGACGTATGGCTACACCTTC.